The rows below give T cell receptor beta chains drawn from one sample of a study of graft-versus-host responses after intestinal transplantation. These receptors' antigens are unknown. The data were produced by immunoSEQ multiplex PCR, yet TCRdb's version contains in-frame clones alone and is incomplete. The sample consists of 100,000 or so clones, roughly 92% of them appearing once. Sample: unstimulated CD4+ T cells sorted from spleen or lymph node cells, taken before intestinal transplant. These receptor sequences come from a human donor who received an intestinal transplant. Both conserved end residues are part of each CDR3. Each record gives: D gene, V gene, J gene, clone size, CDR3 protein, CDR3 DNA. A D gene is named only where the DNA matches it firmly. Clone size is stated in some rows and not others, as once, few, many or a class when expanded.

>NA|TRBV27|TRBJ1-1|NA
CASRLQGMNTEAFF
TGTGCCAGCAGGTTACAGGGTATGAACACTGAAGCTTTCTTT
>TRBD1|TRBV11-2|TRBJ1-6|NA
CASSQDRVNSPLHF
TGTGCCAGCAGCCAAGACAGGGTTAATTCACCCCTCCACTTT
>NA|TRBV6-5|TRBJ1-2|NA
CASSYVHTNYGYTF
TGTGCCAGCAGTTATGTACATACCAACTATGGCTACACCTTC
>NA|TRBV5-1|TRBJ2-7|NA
CASSSSVSSAEQYF
TGCGCCAGCAGCTCTAGCGTGAGTTCGGCCGAGCAGTACTTC
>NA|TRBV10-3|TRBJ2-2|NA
CATENQGWTGELFF
TGTGCCACCGAAAACCAGGGTTGGACCGGGGAGCTGTTTTTT
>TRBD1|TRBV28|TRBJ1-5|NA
CASRSDRVNQPQHF
TGTGCCAGCAGATCGGACAGGGTTAATCAGCCCCAGCATTTT
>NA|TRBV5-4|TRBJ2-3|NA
CASSLAASESTDTQYF
TGTGCCAGCAGCTTGGCCGCTAGCGAAAGCACAGATACGCAGTATTTT
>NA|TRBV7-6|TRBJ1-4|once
CASSLRRAGNEKLFF
TGTGCCAGCAGCTTAAGGAGGGCTGGTAATGAAAAACTGTTTTTT
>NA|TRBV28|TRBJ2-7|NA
CASTRQASEQYF
TGTGCCAGCACCCGACAGGCCTCCGAGCAGTACTTC
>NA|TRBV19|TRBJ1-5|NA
CASMHGVLRNQPQHF
TGTGCCAGTATGCACGGGGTGTTACGCAATCAGCCCCAGCATTTT
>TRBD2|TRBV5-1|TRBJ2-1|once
CASSLAQLAGLNEQFF
TGCGCCAGCAGCTTGGCCCAACTAGCGGGCCTCAATGAGCAGTTCTTC
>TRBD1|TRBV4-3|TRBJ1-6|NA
CASSQDQGADSPLHF
TGCGCCAGCAGCCAAGATCAGGGGGCGGATTCACCCCTCCACTTT
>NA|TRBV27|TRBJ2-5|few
CASSFTGETQYF
TGTGCCAGCAGTTTTACGGGGGAGACCCAGTACTTC
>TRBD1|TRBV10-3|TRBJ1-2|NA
CAIRGQNYGYTF
TGTGCCATCAGGGGACAGAACTATGGCTACACCTTC